The 3 T cell receptor beta chains below were found in one sample sequenced in a study of graft-versus-host responses after intestinal transplantation. Clones were sequenced by immunoSEQ multiplex PCR, and TCRdb holds only the in-frame ones, with some missing. Seen here are around 89,000 clones, approximately 90% observed once, and the top ten hold roughly 0.37%. These TCRs' antigens remain unknown. This material consisted of unstimulated CD8+ T cells sorted from spleen or lymph node cells, taken before transplant. The receptors stem from a human donor who was the organ donor for an intestinal transplant.

V gene TRBV4-3 combines with J gene TRBJ1-2; TRBD1 aligns across 8 bases. After removal of 3 bases from V and 6 bases from J, the junction contained 12 bases not matched to a gene. CDR1 LGHNA and CDR2 YSLEER come from the germline V gene. CDR3 size: 16 residues. This CDR3 reads CASSQEPGQAINGYTF. CDR3 DNA sequence: TGCGCCAGCAGCCAGGAACCGGGACAGGCAATAAATGGCTACACCTTC.

The rearrangement links TRBV2 to TRBJ2-5; 8 bases are shared with TRBD2. CDR1 is SNHLY, CDR2 FYNNEI, per germline. Trimming at V came to 2 bases and at J to 2 bases, leaving 1 base not matched to a gene. The CDR3 consists of 14 residues. CDR3 region: CASSEIAGQETQYF. DNA for the CDR3: TGTGCCAGCAGTGAAATAGCGGGACAAGAGACCCAGTACTTC.

The genes are TRBV4-1 and TRBJ2-7; the D gene is possibly TRBD2 (5 bases). Deletions cut 1 base from V and 1 base from J, with 8 bases between. This CDR3 spans 14 amino acids. Germline V gene sequence: CDR1 MGHRA, CDR2 YSYEKL. The CDR3 nucleotides read TGCGCCAGCAGCCAAGTGGAGGAATCCTACGAGCAGTACTTC. Encoded protein: CASSQVEESYEQYF.